A selection of T cell receptor beta chains follows, all from one sample in a study of cytomegalovirus exposure and HLA in healthy donors. Clones were read by immunoSEQ multiplex PCR, and TCRdb kept only the in-frame ones, dropping some. The repertoire consists of approximately 220,000 clones, with around three quarters occurring once and the leading ten covering roughly a sixth. The material sequenced was PBMCs. These receptors all come from a man aged 35-49 years in good health and CMV-seronegative. Each CDR3 is given with its conserved first and last residue. Fields, in order: CDR3 DNA, CDR3 protein, J gene, clone size, V gene, D gene. D genes are given only for firm matches. Clone size is stated in some rows and not others, as once, few, many or a class when expanded.

CDR3nt: TGTGCCAGCAGCCAGGGGACGACGAACACCGGGGAGCTGTTTTTT
CDR3aa: CASSQGTTNTGELFF
j_gene: TRBJ2-2
abundance: .
v_gene: TRBV5-8
d_gene: .

CDR3nt: TGTGCCAGCAGCTCGGGTGATCCTTACAATGAGCAGTTCTTC
CDR3aa: CASSSGDPYNEQFF
j_gene: TRBJ2-1
abundance: .
v_gene: TRBV5-8
d_gene: .

CDR3nt: TGCGCCAGCAGCCAAGATATTGGCGGAAGCACAGATACGCAGTATTTT
CDR3aa: CASSQDIGGSTDTQYF
j_gene: TRBJ2-3
abundance: .
v_gene: TRBV4-1
d_gene: .

CDR3nt: TGTGCCTGGGGGACAGGGATAGATACGCAGTATTTT
CDR3aa: CAWGTGIDTQYF
j_gene: TRBJ2-3
abundance: .
v_gene: TRBV30
d_gene: TRBD1

CDR3nt: TGTGCCAGCAGCTTATCCATGAACACTGAAGCTTTCTTT
CDR3aa: CASSLSMNTEAFF
j_gene: TRBJ1-1
abundance: .
v_gene: TRBV11-2
d_gene: .

CDR3nt: TGTGCCAGCACCACCGGCCGACCCCCAGGTTCACCCCTCCACTTT
CDR3aa: CASTTGRPPGSPLHF
j_gene: TRBJ1-6
abundance: .
v_gene: TRBV2
d_gene: .

CDR3nt: TGTGCCAGCAGCTTAGGGACACAGGGTGCCCAGGGGACCCAGTACTTC
CDR3aa: CASSLGTQGAQGTQYF
j_gene: TRBJ2-5
abundance: .
v_gene: TRBV7-2
d_gene: .

CDR3nt: TGCGCCAGCAGCCAAGCCAGGATCAACACTGAAGCTTTCTTT
CDR3aa: CASSQARINTEAFF
j_gene: TRBJ1-1
abundance: .
v_gene: TRBV4-1
d_gene: .

CDR3nt: TGTGCCAGCCAGGGAAACTACGAGCAGTACTTC
CDR3aa: CASQGNYEQYF
j_gene: TRBJ2-7
abundance: .
v_gene: TRBV27
d_gene: .

CDR3nt: TGTGCCAGCAGTTTGGTGCGGTCCCAAGAGACCCAGTACTTC
CDR3aa: CASSLVRSQETQYF
j_gene: TRBJ2-5
abundance: few
v_gene: TRBV28
d_gene: .

CDR3nt: TGTGCCAGCTCATCTTACAGGGGCGGCTATGGCTACACCTTC
CDR3aa: CASSSYRGGYGYTF
j_gene: TRBJ1-2
abundance: .
v_gene: TRBV18
d_gene: TRBD1

CDR3nt: TGTGCCAGCAGTTACTCGGGCAGCAATCAGCCCCAGCATTTT
CDR3aa: CASSYSGSNQPQHF
j_gene: TRBJ1-5
abundance: .
v_gene: TRBV6-6
d_gene: .

CDR3nt: TGTGCCAGCAGCTTAGCTGTCGGACTAGATGTCGATGAGCAGTTCTTC
CDR3aa: CASSLAVGLDVDEQFF
j_gene: TRBJ2-1
abundance: few
v_gene: TRBV11-2
d_gene: TRBD2

CDR3nt: TGCGCCAGCAGCTTAGGGAGACCTAGCACAGATACGCAGTATTTT
CDR3aa: CASSLGRPSTDTQYF
j_gene: TRBJ2-3
abundance: .
v_gene: TRBV5-1
d_gene: .

CDR3nt: TGTGCCAGTAGTGTACAGGGGCAGTGGTTGCCCCAGCATTTT
CDR3aa: CASSVQGQWLPQHF
j_gene: TRBJ1-5
abundance: .
v_gene: TRBV19
d_gene: TRBD1

CDR3nt: TGTGCCAGCTCACCGCCGCCAGGGTACACTGAAGCTTTCTTT
CDR3aa: CASSPPPGYTEAFF
j_gene: TRBJ1-1
abundance: .
v_gene: TRBV18
d_gene: .

CDR3nt: TGTGCCAGCAGCGCATCCCGAGGAGGGTGGAATCAGCCCCAGCATTTT
CDR3aa: CASSASRGGWNQPQHF
j_gene: TRBJ1-5
abundance: .
v_gene: TRBV7-6
d_gene: .

CDR3nt: TGTGCCAGCAGTCCGGGAACGGACGAGCAGTACTTC
CDR3aa: CASSPGTDEQYF
j_gene: TRBJ2-7
abundance: .
v_gene: TRBV9
d_gene: .

CDR3nt: TGTGCCAGCAGCTTGGACAGGAAGAGCTCCTATAATTCACCCCTCCACTTT
CDR3aa: CASSLDRKSSYNSPLHF
j_gene: TRBJ1-6
abundance: .
v_gene: TRBV5-4
d_gene: .

CDR3nt: TGTGCCAGTAGAGAGACAGGGATGTTACAAGAGACCCAGTACTTC
CDR3aa: CASRETGMLQETQYF
j_gene: TRBJ2-5
abundance: .
v_gene: TRBV19
d_gene: TRBD1

CDR3nt: TGTGCCAGCAGCTTAAAACCCTCTAGCGGGGAGCACAATGAGCAGTTCTTC
CDR3aa: CASSLKPSSGEHNEQFF
j_gene: TRBJ2-1
abundance: few
v_gene: TRBV27
d_gene: TRBD2

CDR3nt: TGCGCCAGCAGCCGCCCGATAGCGGGAGCAAACAATGAGCAGTTCTTC
CDR3aa: CASSRPIAGANNEQFF
j_gene: TRBJ2-1
abundance: few
v_gene: TRBV4-1
d_gene: TRBD2

CDR3nt: TGTGCCAGCAGCCTGACAGGACGGGGGGCGGGAGATACGCAGTATTTT
CDR3aa: CASSLTGRGAGDTQYF
j_gene: TRBJ2-3
abundance: .
v_gene: TRBV7-6
d_gene: .

CDR3nt: TGTGCCAGCGCTGGGCAGGGCCTGGAGACCCAGTACTTC
CDR3aa: CASAGQGLETQYF
j_gene: TRBJ2-5
abundance: .
v_gene: TRBV11-2
d_gene: .

CDR3nt: TGTGCCAGCAGCCAGAGCGGTACGGGGGAGCTGTTTTTT
CDR3aa: CASSQSGTGELFF
j_gene: TRBJ2-2
abundance: .
v_gene: TRBV11-2
d_gene: .

CDR3nt: TGTGCCAGCAGCCGCGGACAGGGGCAGGGTAACACTGAAGCTTTCTTT
CDR3aa: CASSRGQGQGNTEAFF
j_gene: TRBJ1-1
abundance: .
v_gene: TRBV4-2
d_gene: TRBD1

CDR3nt: TGCAGTGCTAGTTCGGGTCCTGAAGCTTTCTTT
CDR3aa: CSASSGPEAFF
j_gene: TRBJ1-1
abundance: .
v_gene: TRBV20-1
d_gene: .

CDR3nt: TGTGCCAGCAGCCCGCCCAGGGGCAATGAGCAGTTCTTC
CDR3aa: CASSPPRGNEQFF
j_gene: TRBJ2-1
abundance: .
v_gene: TRBV28
d_gene: .

CDR3nt: TGTGCCACCAGCAGAGATGGATCACTAGCGGAAGAGACCCAGTACTTC
CDR3aa: CATSRDGSLAEETQYF
j_gene: TRBJ2-5
abundance: .
v_gene: TRBV15
d_gene: TRBD2

CDR3nt: TGCGCCAGCAGCACCGCCGGGACAGGGGGCGAGGAGCAGTACTTC
CDR3aa: CASSTAGTGGEEQYF
j_gene: TRBJ2-7
abundance: few
v_gene: TRBV5-1
d_gene: TRBD1

CDR3nt: TGTGCCAGCAGCTTAGAGAAAACCGGGAAGCTGTTTTTT
CDR3aa: CASSLEKTGKLFF
j_gene: TRBJ2-2
abundance: .
v_gene: TRBV7-9
d_gene: .

CDR3nt: TGCAGCGTTGAGGGACAGGGGTTTAGGTCTGGGTCCTACAATGAGCAGTTCTTC
CDR3aa: CSVEGQGFRSGSYNEQFF
j_gene: TRBJ2-1
abundance: .
v_gene: TRBV29-1
d_gene: TRBD1

CDR3nt: TGCGCCAGCAGCTTGGCCAGCGGGGCGAGGACAGATACGCAGTATTTT
CDR3aa: CASSLASGARTDTQYF
j_gene: TRBJ2-3
abundance: .
v_gene: TRBV5-1
d_gene: TRBD2

CDR3nt: TGTGCCAGCAGTGCAGAACAGGGGGCGCGCAATGAGCAGTTCTTC
CDR3aa: CASSAEQGARNEQFF
j_gene: TRBJ2-1
abundance: .
v_gene: TRBV6-1
d_gene: TRBD1

CDR3nt: TGCGCCAGCAGGAAGACAGGGGGAGATACTGAAGCTTTCTTT
CDR3aa: CASRKTGGDTEAFF
j_gene: TRBJ1-1
abundance: few
v_gene: TRBV5-1
d_gene: TRBD1

CDR3nt: TGTGCCAGCAGCCGAGCGGGAGTATCCTACGAGCAGTACTTC
CDR3aa: CASSRAGVSYEQYF
j_gene: TRBJ2-7
abundance: .
v_gene: TRBV27
d_gene: TRBD2